This T cell receptor (beta chain) was recorded in a study of blood T cell repertoires in COVID-19. The CDR3 runs to 13 residues. The V gene lost 4 bases and the J gene lost 3 bases, with 9 bases spanning the gap. Germline lookup yields CDR1 LGHDT and CDR2 YNNKEL (reference sequence). Sequencing used immunoSEQ multiplex PCR; TCRdb keeps in-frame clones, though not all of them. The sample holds some 390,000 clones, 85% to 90% seen once. This chain links TRBV3-1 (or the pseudogene TRBV3-2) with TRBJ1-2; D ambiguous. The TCR originated in a human donor in a cohort sampled during active COVID-19. The sample taken for sequencing was peripheral blood. The DNA for the CDR3 is TGTGCCAGCAGCCCTACTGACTACTATGGCTACACCTTC. Its translation is CASSPTDYYGYTF.